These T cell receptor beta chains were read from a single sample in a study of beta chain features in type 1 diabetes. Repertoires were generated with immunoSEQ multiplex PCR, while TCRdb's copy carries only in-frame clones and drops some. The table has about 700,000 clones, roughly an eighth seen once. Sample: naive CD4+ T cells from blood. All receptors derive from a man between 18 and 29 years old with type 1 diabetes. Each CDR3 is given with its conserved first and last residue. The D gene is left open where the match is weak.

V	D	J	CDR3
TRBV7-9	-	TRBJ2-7	CASSLNRDQYEQYF
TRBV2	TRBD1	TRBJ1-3	CASSRTGVGNTIYF
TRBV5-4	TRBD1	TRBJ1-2	CASSPGTDTNYGYTF
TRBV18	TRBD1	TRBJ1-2	CASSPGTGGFGYTF
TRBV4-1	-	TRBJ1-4	CASSQEDRVRSTEKLFF
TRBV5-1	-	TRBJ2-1	CASSLASAGAYNEQFF
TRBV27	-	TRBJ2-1	CASSLTRSSYNEQFF
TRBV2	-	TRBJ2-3	CASSFDSDTQYF
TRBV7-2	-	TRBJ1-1	CASSPGQNTEAFF
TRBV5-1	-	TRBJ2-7	CASSLALEPYEQYF
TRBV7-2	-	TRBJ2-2	CASSLAAGPNTGELFF
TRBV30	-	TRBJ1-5	CAWSDRGAGQPQHF
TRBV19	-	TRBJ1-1	CASSIRGAGTEAFF
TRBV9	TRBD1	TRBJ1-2	CASSPQRRQGLYGYTF
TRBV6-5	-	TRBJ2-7	CASSRLDREYEQYF
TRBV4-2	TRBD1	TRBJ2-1	CASSQDWGQSFGQFF
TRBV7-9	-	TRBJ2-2	CASSLKTGELFF
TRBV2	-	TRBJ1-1	CASSEGNTEAFF
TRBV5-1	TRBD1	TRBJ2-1	CASSLIQGIYNEQFF
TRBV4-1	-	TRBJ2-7	CASSPGTLSYEQYF
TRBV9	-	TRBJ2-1	CASSPDYNEQFF
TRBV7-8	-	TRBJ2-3	CASSLKFRDFSSADTQYF
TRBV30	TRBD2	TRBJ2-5	CACGSGGQRETQYF
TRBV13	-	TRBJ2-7	CASSLESGKYEQYF
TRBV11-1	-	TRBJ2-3	CASSLDTGSATQYF
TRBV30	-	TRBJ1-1	CAWSGVTNTEAFF
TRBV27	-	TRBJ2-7	CASSSGGPIFEQYF
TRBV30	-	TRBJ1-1	CAWSVASFTEAFF
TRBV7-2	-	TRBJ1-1	CASSRGWGNTEAFF
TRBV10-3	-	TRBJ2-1	CAISGGEGSYNEQFF
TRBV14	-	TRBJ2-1	CASSQQLPSSYNEQFF
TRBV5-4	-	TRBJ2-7	CASSLDPGHYEQYF
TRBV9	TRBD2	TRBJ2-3	CASSARLAGTDTQYF
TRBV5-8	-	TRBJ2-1	CASSLGRGYNEQFF
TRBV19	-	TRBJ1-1	CASSIAREGTEAFF
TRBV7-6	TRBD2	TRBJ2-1	CASSSLAVDYNEQFF
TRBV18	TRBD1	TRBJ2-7	CASSLRGQGANEQYF
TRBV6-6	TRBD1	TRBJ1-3	CASSLRQGASGNTIYF
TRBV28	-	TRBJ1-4	CASSYFRANEKLFF
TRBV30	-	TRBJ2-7	CAWNEYFRGAYEQYF
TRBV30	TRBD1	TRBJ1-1	CAWRGKQGDTEAFF
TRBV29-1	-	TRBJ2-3	CSVEKISTDTDTQYF
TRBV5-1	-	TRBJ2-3	CASSLVPGYTDTQYF
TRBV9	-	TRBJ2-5	CASSVAGSRETQYF
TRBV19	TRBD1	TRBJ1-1	CASSARTGNTEAFF
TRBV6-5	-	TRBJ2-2	CASKHLPEGTGELFF
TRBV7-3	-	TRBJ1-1	CASSLGHTNTEAFF
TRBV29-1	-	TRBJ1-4	CSARTENEKLFF
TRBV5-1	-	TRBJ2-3	CASSVGQAVKYTDTQYF
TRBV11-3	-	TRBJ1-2	CASSFDSYGYTF